These 30 T cell receptor beta chains originate from one sample sequenced in a study of CD8+ T cells in alopecia areata. After isolation, RNA underwent reverse transcription to generate cDNA as the sequencing template. Using immunoSEQ multiplex PCR, the repertoire was profiled, and TCRdb retains in-frame clones only, with some absent. The sample lists approximately 180,000 clones, roughly 50% occurring once. Treatment indicated: oral pan-JAK inhibitor, 5-10 mg twice daily. This specimen was CD8+ T cells sorted from blood, taken at week 24, from a patient treated with tofacitinib. The receptors shown here come from a human donor with alopecia areata.

V and J are TRBV6-1 and TRBJ1-1; D unclear. This CDR3 has 10 residues. Germline V gene lookup returns CDR1 MNHNS and CDR2 SASEGT. V lost 8 bases and J 3 bases, leaving 4 bases between the germline ends. CDR3 residues: CASVDTEAFF. The CDR3 DNA follows: TGTGCCAGCGTGGACACTGAAGCTTTCTTT.

J is TRBJ2-1 and V is TRBV11-2; D unresolved. This CDR3 is 15 amino acids long. Trimming removed 4 bases at V and 0 bases at J, with 10 bases between. Per the germline V gene, CDR1 is SGHAT and CDR2 is FQNNGV. The CDR3 loop is CASSSSLSSYNEQFF. The CDR3 coding sequence is TGTGCCAGCAGCTCAAGTTTAAGCTCCTACAATGAGCAGTTCTTC.

This chain connects TRBV2 to TRBJ2-7, with D unclear. V was clipped by 7 bases and J by 0 bases, with 7 bases between them. Germline V gene lookup returns CDR1 SNHLY and CDR2 FYNNEI. The CDR3 runs 12 residues. CDR3 sequence: CASMGTSYEQYF. The CDR3 coding sequence is TGTGCCAGCATGGGTACCTCCTACGAGCAGTACTTC.

In this sample, this clone turned up a few times. Here the CDR3 reads CAWTPGQGPNEQFF. The CDR3 nucleotides read TGTGCCTGGACCCCGGGACAGGGACCCAATGAGCAGTTCTTC. V usage is TRBV30 and J usage is TRBJ2-1, with 9 bases aligning to TRBD1. The V gene end was trimmed by 4 bases and the J gene end by 6 bases; junction bases not matched to a gene: 7. The V gene's germline CDR1 is GTSNPN and CDR2 SVGIG (reference sequence). CDR3 length equals 14 residues.

The chain couples TRBV29-1 to TRBJ1-2; 7 nucleotides line up with TRBD1. The CDR3 extends over 13 amino acids. The germline V gene has CDR1 SQVTM and CDR2 ANQGSEA. V lost 7 bases to trimming and J lost 7 bases; unmatched junction nucleotides: 12. The CDR3 loop is CSGRLQGVLGYTF. The CDR3 bases are TGCAGCGGGAGACTCCAGGGGGTTCTTGGCTACACCTTC.

The chain links TRBV29-1 to TRBJ2-6; 11 nucleotides match TRBD1. J was trimmed by 1 base and V by 7 bases; bases with no gene match: 9. The CDR3 is made up of 17 amino acids. CDR1 is SQVTM, CDR2 ANQGSEA, per germline. The CDR3 spells CSAVGQGAASGANVLTF. For the CDR3, the DNA is TGCAGCGCGGTAGGACAGGGGGCCGCTTCTGGGGCCAACGTCCTGACTTTC.

This chain uses TRBV6-1 with TRBJ2-7; TRBD1 aligns across 7 bases. The germline V gene has CDR1 MNHNS and CDR2 SASEGT. The CDR3 is 13 residues long. V dropped 6 bases and J dropped 3; count of bases not matched to a gene: 5. CDR3 coding DNA: TGTGCCAGCAGGGGACAGTCAAGCTACGAGCAGTACTTC. This gives the protein CASRGQSSYEQYF.

This clone appeared a few times. V is TRBV4-3 and J is TRBJ1-1, with D possibly being TRBD1 (6 bases). The CDR3 loop spans 14 amino acids. V lost 3 bases, J lost 5 bases, and 13 bases lay in between. Germline V gene sequence: CDR1 LGHNA, CDR2 YSLEER. The CDR3 reads CASSQYREGTEAFF. As DNA, the CDR3 is TGCGCCAGCAGCCAGTACAGGGAGGGGACTGAAGCTTTCTTT.

V gene TRBV30 combines with J gene TRBJ2-2; TRBD2 is a possible D gene (5 bases). This CDR3 comprises 15 residues. In germline, CDR1 is GTSNPN, CDR2 SVGIG (reference sequence). Trimming pared 0 bases from V and 4 bases from J, leaving 12 bases between. The CDR3 sequence: CAWSVYGIGTGELFF. CDR3 nucleotides: TGTGCCTGGAGTGTATACGGGATCGGCACCGGGGAGCTGTTTTTT.

This clone has a handful of counts. The V gene is TRBV27, the J gene TRBJ2-5, with 8 bases matching TRBD1. The CDR3 is made up of 14 amino acids. Germline-derived CDR1 and CDR2 are MNHEY and SMNVEV (reference sequence). V was pared by 2 bases and J by 4 bases, with 3 bases of the junction left unmatched. CDR3 amino acids: CASSLLGQGETQYF. Written as DNA, the CDR3 is TGTGCCAGCAGTTTACTTGGACAGGGAGAGACCCAGTACTTC.

This chain joins TRBV5-6 and TRBJ1-5; perhaps TRBD1 as D (6 bases). The CDR3 sequence is 13 residues long. Trimming stripped 4 bases from V and 4 bases from J, with 9 bases between. Per the germline V gene, CDR1 is SGHDT and CDR2 is YYEEEE. CDR3 in amino acids: CASSKGGNQPQHF. The CDR3 DNA reads as TGTGCCAGCAGCAAGGGGGGAAATCAGCCCCAGCATTTT.

V and J are TRBV7-6 and TRBJ2-5; D not certain. The CDR3 loop spans 15 amino acids. Germline CDR1 reads SGHVS; CDR2 reads FNYEAQ. V dropped 5 bases and J dropped 2 bases, with 15 bases sitting between them. CDR3 DNA sequence: TGTGCCAGCAGCCACCTAGTTGGAGAGCAAGAGACCCAGTACTTC. It is translated as CASSHLVGEQETQYF. Full variable domain (remainder filled in from reference TRBV7-6 and TRBJ2-5): GAGVSQSPRYKVTKRGQDVALRCDPISGHVSLYWYRQALGQGPEFLTYFNYEAQQDKSGLPNDRFSAERPEGSISTLTIQRTEQRDSAMYRCASSHLVGEQETQYFGPGTRLLVL.

This clone was seen a handful of times. The rearrangement uses TRBV29-1 and TRBJ2-7; D is unresolved. Trimming took off 4 bases at V and 2 bases at J, with 15 bases between the two ends. This CDR3 is built from 14 residues. The germline CDR1 and CDR2 sequences are SQVTM and ANQGSEA. The chain's CDR3 is CSVVVNERPYEQYF. DNA for the CDR3: TGCAGCGTTGTTGTTAACGAAAGGCCCTACGAGCAGTACTTC.

This clone was seen more than once but under ten times. The CDR3 loop reads CASSSTGIEQYF. CDR3 DNA sequence: TGTGCCAGCAGTTCGACAGGGATCGAGCAGTACTTC. The V and J genes are TRBV27 and TRBJ2-7, with 7 bases lining up with TRBD1. Germline CDR1 is MNHEY and CDR2 is SMNVEV (reference sequence). This CDR3 spans 12 amino acids. V shed 4 bases, J shed 6 bases, and the junction held 3 bases outside the gene matches.

V usage is TRBV30 and J usage is TRBJ2-3, with 8 bases that match TRBD2. The CDR3 has 14 residues. V gave up 3 bases and J gave up 1 base; unmatched junction bases: 3. The germline CDR1 and CDR2 sequences are GTSNPN and SVGIG (reference sequence). The CDR3 sequence is CAWSGGVGTDTQYF. Here the CDR3 DNA reads TGTGCCTGGAGCGGGGGGGTTGGCACAGATACGCAGTATTTT.

The rearrangement links TRBV29-1 to TRBJ1-4, with TRBD1 matching over 8 bases. Germline V gene data show CDR1 as SQVTM and CDR2 as ANQGSEA. The V segment lost 7 bases and the J segment 8 bases; nucleotides outside the gene matches: 9. This CDR3 has 13 amino acids. Here the CDR3 DNA reads TGCAGCGCCCAAGACAGGGGAGACGAAAAACTGTTTTTT. Amino acids: CSAQDRGDEKLFF.

This clone was seen only a few times. The chain combines TRBV30 with TRBJ2-1; D gene unclear. Trimming cost V 0 bases and J 9 bases, with 9 bases left between them. The CDR3 spans 12 residues. The germline gives CDR1 GTSNPN, CDR2 SVGIG (reference sequence). DNA of the CDR3: TGTGCCTGGAGTGTACGAGGCAGTGAGCAGTTCTTC. Translating it yields CAWSVRGSEQFF.

This chain joins TRBV4-3 and TRBJ1-4; 8 positions match TRBD1. Germline CDR1 LGHNA, CDR2 YSLEER. V trimming: 0 bases; J trimming: 10 bases; junction bases outside the gene matches: 10. The CDR3 is made up of 16 amino acids. The CDR3 DNA is TGCGCCAGCAGCCAAGATCGAGCAGGGGGCTCGATAAAACTGTTTTTT. Its protein product is CASSQDRAGGSIKLFF.

This CDR3 reads CASSGENIQYF. As DNA, the CDR3 is TGCGCATCTAGCGGGGAGAACATTCAGTACTTC. The chain links TRBV20-1 to TRBJ2-4; 9 nucleotides align to TRBD2. Germline V lookup: CDR1 DFQATT, CDR2 SNEGSKA (reference sequence). This CDR3 spans 11 amino acids.

This clone was seen more than once but under ten times. V is TRBV29-1 and J is TRBJ1-2, with 7 bases identical to TRBD1. This CDR3 region has 13 residues. In germline, CDR1 is SQVTM, CDR2 ANQGSEA. V shed 5 bases and J 6 bases; nucleotides not matched to a gene: 9. The CDR3 DNA is TGCAGCGTTCCGACTCCAGGGGGTCATGGCTACACCTTC. This codes for CSVPTPGGHGYTF.

Here the CDR3 DNA reads TGCAGCGTTGTTTGGGACAGCCCTAACTATGGCTACACCTTC. This encodes CSVVWDSPNYGYTF. The V gene is TRBV29-1, the J gene TRBJ1-2, with TRBD1 identical over 7 bases. This CDR3 is 14 amino acids long. V lost 4 bases to trimming and J lost 0 bases; unmatched junction nucleotides: 5. Germline V CDR1 and CDR2: SQVTM, ANQGSEA.

The chain joins TRBV2 to TRBJ2-1; unclear D gene. Germline CDR1 and CDR2: SNHLY and FYNNEI. CDR3 length equals 14 residues. V gave up 2 bases and J gave up 0 bases, with 5 bases separating them. CDR3 amino acids: CASSEHFSYNEQFF. In DNA form, the CDR3 reads TGTGCCAGCAGTGAACACTTCTCCTACAATGAGCAGTTCTTC.

This sequence joins TRBV11-2 and TRBJ2-3; TRBD1 might be the D (5 bases). The germline V gene encodes CDR1 SGHAT and CDR2 FQNNGV. The CDR3 has 13 residues. V gave up 5 bases and J gave up 2 bases, with 8 bases separating them. The CDR3 loop reads CASSRQNTDTQYF. The CDR3 bases are TGTGCCAGCAGCCGACAGAACACAGATACGCAGTATTTT.

CDR3 nucleotide sequence: TGTGCCAGCAGACAAGACAGGGGGCTTTATGGCTACACCTTC. This translates into CASRQDRGLYGYTF. V and J are TRBV6-5 and TRBJ1-2; 10 bases line up with TRBD1. The trim removed 6 bases at V and 5 bases at J, leaving 6 bases unmatched. Germline V CDR1 and CDR2: MNHEY, SVGAGI. CDR3 length: 14 amino acids.

The chain employs TRBV29-1 and TRBJ1-2; no clear D gene. Trimming took off 3 bases at V and 8 bases at J, with 13 bases between the two ends. Germline CDR1 is SQVTM and CDR2 is ANQGSEA. The CDR3 runs to 12 residues. CDR3 coding DNA: TGCAGCGTTGAGGGATCCTTAGGGGGCTACACCTTC. Encoded protein: CSVEGSLGGYTF.

This clone was seen a few times. This CDR3 reads CASSNDQQHEQYF. CDR3 nucleotide sequence: TGTGCCAGCAGTAATGATCAGCAGCACGAGCAGTACTTC. The rearrangement links TRBV2 to TRBJ2-7; D ambiguous. Trimming left V 5 bases short and J 5 bases short, with 13 bases between. The CDR3 spans 13 residues. Germline-derived CDR1 and CDR2 are SNHLY and FYNNEI. The whole variable domain, filled in from reference TRBV2 and TRBJ2-7, reads EPEVTQTPSHQVTQMGQEVILRCVPISNHLYFYWYRQILGQKVEFLVSFYNNEISEKSEIFDDQFSVERPDGSNFTLKIRSTKLEDSAMYFCASSNDQQHEQYFGPGTRLTVT.

V usage is TRBV7-9 and J usage is TRBJ2-7, with 9 positions matching TRBD2. Germline-derived CDR1 and CDR2 are SEHNR and FQNEAQ (reference sequence). The CDR3 loop spans 14 amino acids. After removal of 4 bases from V and 7 bases from J, the junction contained 8 bases not matched to a gene. In DNA form, the CDR3 reads TGTGCCAGCAGCTCCGTGCGGGGGGGCCGGGAGCAGTACTTC. The encoded protein is CASSSVRGGREQYF.

This clone was counted a few times. The chain uses TRBV19 and TRBJ1-1; 7 nucleotides agree with TRBD1. The length of the CDR3 is 15 residues. Germline V gives CDR1 LNHDA, CDR2 SQIVND (reference sequence). Trimming at V came to 4 bases and at J to 4 bases, leaving 9 bases not matched to a gene. The CDR3 DNA reads as TGTGCCAGTAGTACCCTGATCGACAGGGCCACTGAAGCTTTCTTT. Residues: CASSTLIDRATEAFF.

The chain links TRBV25-1 to TRBJ2-7, with 10 bases that match TRBD1. The junction had 8 bases not matched to a gene; V was cut back by 5 bases and J by 7 bases. The CDR3 has 14 residues. Germline V gene sequence: CDR1 MGHDK, CDR2 SYGVNS. The CDR3 here is CASSPGTGVIEQYF. The CDR3 coding sequence is TGTGCCAGCAGTCCCGGGACAGGGGTGATAGAGCAGTACTTC.

This chain's CDR3 is CSVDGTGGSYEQYF. Here the CDR3 DNA reads TGCAGCGTTGATGGGACAGGGGGGTCCTACGAGCAGTACTTC. This rearrangement joins TRBV29-1 to TRBJ2-7; 11 bases align to TRBD1. The CDR3 is 14 residues long. Germline CDR1 reads SQVTM; CDR2 reads ANQGSEA. Losses at the gene ends were 3 bases for V and 1 base for J; bases not matched to a gene: 2.